The 3 T cell receptor beta chains below all came from one sample that was sequenced in a study of blood T cell repertoires in COVID-19. Assay: immunoSEQ multiplex PCR; the TCRdb copy retains only in-frame clones and omits some. The profile shows fewer than 75,000 clones, about 86% of them singletons. The sequencing sample was made of peripheral blood. Receptor source: a man aged 50 to 60 with active COVID-19.

The rearrangement joins TRBV6-2 or TRBV6-3 to TRBJ1-2; D is possibly TRBD1 (5 bases). This CDR3 spans 13 amino acids. V was shortened by 0 bases and J by 8 bases, with 10 bases between the two germline ends. Germline V gene sequence: CDR1 MNHEY, CDR2 SVGEGT. The CDR3 sequence: CASSYSGAVGYTF. CDR3 in DNA: TGTGCCAGCAGTTACTCAGGGGCAGTCGGCTACACCTTC.

V gene TRBV5-4 combines with J gene TRBJ2-7; perhaps TRBD2 as D (5 bases). Per germline, CDR1 SGHNT and CDR2 YYREEE (reference sequence). This CDR3 is 13 amino acids long. Trimming removed 1 base at V and 0 bases at J, with 5 bases between. CDR3 region: CASSLRGSYEQYF. For the CDR3, the DNA is TGTGCCAGCAGCTTGCGGGGCTCCTACGAGCAGTACTTC.

This chain connects TRBV6-5 to TRBJ2-1, with TRBD2 as a possible D gene (5 bases). Germline CDR1 MNHEY, CDR2 SVGAGI. The CDR3 loop spans 15 amino acids. Between the trimmed V and J ends, which lost 6 bases and 2 bases, there was a span of 14 bases. CDR3 residues: CASSNPDGTYNEQFF. The DNA for the CDR3 is TGTGCCAGCAGCAACCCAGACGGGACCTACAATGAGCAGTTCTTC.